Shown below are 4 T cell receptor beta chains from a single sample sequenced in a study of neurological immune-mediated disorders. TCRdb independently ran MiXCR on the 5' RACE reads; one entry per CDR3 protein. Seen here are roughly 32,000 distinct CDR3 sequences, 10% to 15% observed once, and the top ten hold about 5.7%. Time point here: technical triplicate 2. Sequenced input: CD4+ T cells from blood. The receptor set was obtained from a female donor with HTLV-1-associated myelopathy (HAM/TSP).

This clonotype was observed at least ten times. CDR3 region: CASSFGSPDGKYF. In DNA form, the CDR3 reads TGTGCCAGCAGTTTTGGGTCTCCCGACGGGAAGTACTTC. The rearrangement joins TRBV12-3 or TRBV12-4 to TRBJ2-5; D is possibly TRBD2 (5 bases). V was trimmed by 3 bases and J by 12 bases, leaving 17 bases between them. The length of the CDR3 is 13 residues.

This clonotype was counted ten times or more. The chain has TRBV5-1 and TRBJ2-2; D tentatively fits TRBD1 or TRBD2 (6 bases each). This CDR3 region has 16 residues. The germline V gene has CDR1 SGHRS and CDR2 YFSETQ. Trimming left V 2 bases short and J 1 base short, with 12 bases between. The CDR3 spells CASSFYAGQNTGELFF. CDR3 nucleotide sequence: TGCGCCAGCAGCTTTTATGCGGGACAGAACACCGGGGAGCTGTTTTTT.

The table lists this clonotype with many counts. The chain carries TRBV4-2 and TRBJ2-5; D tentatively fits TRBD1 or TRBD2 (6 bases each). The V gene's germline CDR1 is LGHNA and CDR2 YNFKEQ. This CDR3 has 15 residues. The V and J ends lost 0 bases and 2 bases respectively, with 10 bases between them. The chain's CDR3 is CASSQDRGPQETQYF. For the CDR3, the DNA is TGTGCCAGCAGCCAAGATCGGGGGCCACAAGAGACCCAGTACTTC.

In this sample, this clonotype turned up many times. The gene calls are TRBV6-5 and TRBJ2-7; no definite D call. This CDR3 is 16 amino acids long. Germline-derived CDR1 and CDR2 are MNHEY and SVGAGI. V gave up 4 bases and J gave up 1 base, with 17 bases separating them. The CDR3 sequence is CASSLGSSGGSYEQYF. As DNA, the CDR3 is TGTGCCAGCAGTTTGGGTTCATCGGGTGGGTCCTACGAGCAGTACTTC.